This entry concerns a single TCR beta chain. The data belong to a study of T cell changes during pregnancy in multiple sclerosis. Clones were read by immunoSEQ multiplex PCR, and TCRdb kept only the in-frame ones, dropping some. The sample contains 60,000 to 70,000 clones, about 90% of which appear only once. V lost 5 bases and J lost 9; bases outside the gene matches: 7. CDR1 is SGHTA and CDR2 is FQGNSA in the germline V gene. The CDR3 is 15 amino acids. The sequenced sample was peripheral blood, obtained in the third trimester of pregnancy. V is TRBV7-2 and J is TRBJ1-6, with 10 positions matching TRBD1. The clonotype was recovered from a female donor in good health, enrolled as a control in a pregnancy study. The CDR3 DNA sequence: TGTGCCAGCAGCACTTATGGGACAGGGGTTTCACCCCTCCACTTT. It codes for CASSTYGTGVSPLHF.